This passage covers 12 T cell receptor beta chains from one sample sequenced in a study of T cell responses to AZD1222 COVID-19 vaccine. Clones were read by immunoSEQ multiplex PCR, and TCRdb kept only the in-frame ones, dropping some. The sample has some 110,000 clones, around 89% seen once; the top ten hold 7.1%. The input for sequencing was peripheral blood, taken 28 days after the second AZD1222 dose. These receptors all stem from an adult who received the AZD1222 COVID-19 vaccine.

This rearrangement joins TRBV19 to TRBJ2-7; D not certain. From germline, CDR1 is LNHDA and CDR2 SQIVND (reference sequence). V gave up 3 bases and J gave up 3 bases, with 12 bases separating them. CDR3 length: 14 residues. This CDR3 is CASSISLVSYEQYF. The CDR3 DNA is TGTGCCAGTAGTATCAGCCTAGTAAGCTACGAGCAGTACTTC.

This chain uses TRBV5-4 with TRBJ2-5, with D unresolved. Germline V gene lookup returns CDR1 SGHNT and CDR2 YYREEE (reference sequence). V gave up 3 bases and J gave up 6 bases, with 12 bases separating them. This CDR3 comprises 13 residues. The CDR3, as DNA: TGTGCCAGCAGCTGGCCCGGTACTCAGACCCAGTACTTC. Translating it yields CASSWPGTQTQYF. The whole variable domain, filled in from reference TRBV5-4 and TRBJ2-5, reads ETGVTQSPTHLIKTRGQQVTLRCSSQSGHNTVSWYQQALGQGPQFIFQYYREEENGRGNFPPRFSGLQFPNYSSELNVNALELDDSALYLCASSWPGTQTQYFGPGTRLLVL.

V gene TRBV28 combines with J gene TRBJ2-5; D ambiguous. The V and J ends lost 5 bases and 2 bases respectively, with 15 bases between them. Germline CDR1 is MDHEN and CDR2 is SYDVKM. The CDR3 extends over 15 amino acids. The CDR3 sequence: CASSLLGSGQETQYF. In DNA form, the CDR3 reads TGTGCCAGCAGTCTGCTAGGAAGTGGTCAAGAGACCCAGTACTTC.

The genes are TRBV11-2 and TRBJ2-1; D is unclear. Trimming stripped 2 bases from V and 5 bases from J, with 4 bases between. Germline-derived CDR1 and CDR2 are SGHAT and FQNNGV. The CDR3 extends over 12 amino acids. In nucleotides, the CDR3 is TGTGCCAGCAGCTTACTAGACAATGAGCAGTTCTTC. It translates to CASSLLDNEQFF.

The gene calls are TRBV5-1 and TRBJ1-6; tentative D call: TRBD1 (5 bases). Per germline, CDR1 SGHRS and CDR2 YFSETQ. The V end was cut by 0 bases, the J end by 2 bases, with 9 bases between. CDR3 length: 16 residues. CDR3 in DNA: TGCGCCAGCAGCTTGGTCCGGGGGACCTATAATTCACCCCTCCACTTT. Translating it yields CASSLVRGTYNSPLHF.

V and J are TRBV5-1 and TRBJ2-2; D gene uncertain. The V end was cut by 2 bases, the J end by 6 bases, with 8 bases between. Germline V gene lookup returns CDR1 SGHRS and CDR2 YFSETQ. The CDR3 is 13 residues long. The CDR3 region is CASSLAESGELFF. The CDR3 bases are TGCGCCAGCAGCTTAGCTGAGTCCGGGGAGCTGTTTTTT.

The chain recombines TRBV4-3 with TRBJ2-2; 7 bases are a match to TRBD2. V shed 6 bases, J shed 6 bases, and the junction held 7 bases outside the gene matches. The CDR3 extends over 14 amino acids. In germline, CDR1 is LGHNA, CDR2 YSLEER. Here the CDR3 reads CASRSGTTAGELFF. The DNA of the CDR3 is TGCGCCAGCAGGTCCGGGACTACCGCCGGGGAGCTGTTTTTT.

V and J are TRBV24-1 and TRBJ2-1; 9 bases map to TRBD1. Germline-derived CDR1 and CDR2 are KGHDR and SFDVKD. V lost 0 bases to trimming and J lost 6 bases; unmatched junction nucleotides: 5. The CDR3 runs 16 residues. In DNA form, the CDR3 reads TGTGCCACCAGTGATTTGTGGGACAGGGCTGGCAATGAGCAGTTCTTC. Translated, it gives CATSDLWDRAGNEQFF.

This clone has just one count. The chain couples TRBV9 to TRBJ2-3; D is uncertain. This CDR3 is 14 amino acids long. Germline assignment: CDR1 SGDLS and CDR2 YYNGEE. Trimming pared 2 bases from V and 2 bases from J, leaving 9 bases between. CDR3 nucleotide sequence: TGTGCCAGCAGCGTTCGAAGTCACACAGATACGCAGTATTTT. Translating it yields CASSVRSHTDTQYF.

V is TRBV9 and J is TRBJ2-2; 8 bases align to TRBD1. This CDR3 contains 16 residues. After removal of 3 bases from V and 4 bases from J, the junction contained 8 bases not matched to a gene. Germline CDR1 and CDR2: SGDLS and YYNGEE. Here the CDR3 DNA reads TGTGCCAGCAGCGAGTGGGACAGGCTAACCACCGGGGAGCTGTTTTTT. Translating it yields CASSEWDRLTTGELFF.

This chain connects TRBV12-2 to TRBJ1-3; TRBD1, as called in the table, went unchecked against the DNA. TRBV12-2 is given as a pseudogene. This CDR3 region has 17 residues. Written as DNA, the CDR3 is TGTGCAAGGGGGCAACGTGGACAGAAACACCAGGGAAACACCATATATTTT. Translated, it gives CARGQRGQKHQGNTIYF.

This sequence joins TRBV7-2 and TRBJ1-6; 8 bases map to TRBD1. The CDR3 is made up of 15 amino acids. V dropped 5 bases and J dropped 7; count of bases not matched to a gene: 7. Germline CDR1 SGHTA, CDR2 FQGNSA. CDR3 amino acids: CASSLGTGTNSPLHF. Written as DNA, the CDR3 is TGTGCCAGCAGCCTCGGGACAGGAACGAATTCACCCCTCCACTTT.